This T cell receptor beta chain was sequenced in a study of cytomegalovirus exposure and HLA in healthy donors. Assay used: immunoSEQ multiplex PCR; TCRdb lists only in-frame clones, some missing. Of fewer than 75,000 clones in the sample, about 95% were seen once. The sequenced sample consisted of PBMCs. The TCR was taken from a man aged 18 to 30 in good health and CMV-seronegative.

The CDR3 coding sequence is TGTGCCAGCAGCGCCAGGGGCTCTGGGGCCAACGTCCTGACTTTC. Its translation: CASSARGSGANVLTF. The chain joins TRBV27 to TRBJ2-6, with TRBD1 as a possible D gene (6 bases). The CDR3 covers 15 residues. V was shortened by 6 bases and J by 0 bases, with 9 bases between the two germline ends. The germline CDR1 and CDR2 sequences are MNHEY and SMNVEV (reference sequence).